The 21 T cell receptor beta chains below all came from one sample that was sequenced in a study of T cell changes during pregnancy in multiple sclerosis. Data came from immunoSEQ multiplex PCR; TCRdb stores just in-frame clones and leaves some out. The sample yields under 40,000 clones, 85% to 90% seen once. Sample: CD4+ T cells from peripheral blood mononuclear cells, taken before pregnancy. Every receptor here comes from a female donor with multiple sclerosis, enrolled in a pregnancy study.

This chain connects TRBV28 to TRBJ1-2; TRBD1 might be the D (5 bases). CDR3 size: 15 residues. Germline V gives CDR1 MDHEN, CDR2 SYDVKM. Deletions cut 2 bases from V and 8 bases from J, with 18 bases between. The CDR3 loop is CASSLPGTYTGGYTF. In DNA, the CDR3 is TGTGCCAGCAGTTTACCCGGGACTTATACGGGAGGCTACACCTTC.

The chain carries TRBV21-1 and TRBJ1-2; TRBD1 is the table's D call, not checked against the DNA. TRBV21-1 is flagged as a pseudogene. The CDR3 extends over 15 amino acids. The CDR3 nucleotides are TGTGCCAGCAGCAAAGTTGGGCAGGGGGGAGAGGGCTACACCTTC. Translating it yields CASSKVGQGGEGYTF.

CDR3 in DNA: TGCGCCAGCAGCCAAGATCTGTGGCGGGGCGAAACAGATACGCAGTATTTT. As protein: CASSQDLWRGETDTQYF. V and J are TRBV4-3 and TRBJ2-3; D might be TRBD2 (6 bases). The V gene lost 0 bases and the J gene lost 3 bases, with 16 bases spanning the gap. Germline V gene sequence: CDR1 LGHNA, CDR2 YSLEER. The CDR3 has 17 amino acids.

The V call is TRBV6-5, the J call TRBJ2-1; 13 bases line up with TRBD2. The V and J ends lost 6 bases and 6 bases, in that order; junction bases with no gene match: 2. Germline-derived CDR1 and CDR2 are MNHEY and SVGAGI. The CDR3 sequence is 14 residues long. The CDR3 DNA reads TGTGCCAGCAGGAGGACTAGCGGGGGCAATGAGCAGTTCTTC. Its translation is CASRRTSGGNEQFF.

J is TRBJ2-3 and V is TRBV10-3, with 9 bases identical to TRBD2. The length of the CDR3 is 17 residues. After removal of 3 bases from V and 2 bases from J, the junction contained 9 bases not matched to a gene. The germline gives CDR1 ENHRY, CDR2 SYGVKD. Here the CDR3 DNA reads TGTGCCATCAGTGACCCAGCGGGGGGCCGATCCACAGATACGCAGTATTTT. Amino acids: CAISDPAGGRSTDTQYF.

Here the CDR3 reads CATRQFYNSPLHF. CDR3 coding DNA: TGTGCCACCCGACAGTTCTATAATTCACCCCTCCACTTT. The chain has TRBV6-5 and TRBJ1-6, with D maybe TRBD1 (5 bases). Trimming took off 10 bases at V and 3 bases at J, with 10 bases between the two ends. The CDR3 loop spans 13 amino acids. The germline V gene encodes CDR1 MNHEY and CDR2 SVGAGI.

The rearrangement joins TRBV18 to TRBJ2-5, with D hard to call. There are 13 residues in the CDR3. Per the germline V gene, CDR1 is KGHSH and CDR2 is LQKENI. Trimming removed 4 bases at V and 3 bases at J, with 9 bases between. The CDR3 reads CASSLYREETQYF. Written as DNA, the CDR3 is TGTGCCAGCTCACTCTACCGGGAAGAGACCCAGTACTTC.

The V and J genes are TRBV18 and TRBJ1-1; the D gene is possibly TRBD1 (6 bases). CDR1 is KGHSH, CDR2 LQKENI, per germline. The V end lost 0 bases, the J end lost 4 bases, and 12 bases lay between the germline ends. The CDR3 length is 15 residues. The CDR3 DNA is TGTGCCAGCTCACCACCTAACAGGGAAGGCACTGAAGCTTTCTTT. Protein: CASSPPNREGTEAFF.

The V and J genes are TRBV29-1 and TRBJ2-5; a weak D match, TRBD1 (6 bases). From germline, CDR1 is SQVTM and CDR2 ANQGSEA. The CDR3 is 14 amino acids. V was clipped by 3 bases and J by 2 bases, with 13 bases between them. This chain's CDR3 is CSVDLRGRQETQYF. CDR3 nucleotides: TGCAGCGTTGACCTAAGGGGGAGACAAGAGACCCAGTACTTC. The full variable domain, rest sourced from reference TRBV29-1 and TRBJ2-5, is SAVISQKPSRDICQRGTSLTIQCQVDSQVTMMFWYRQQPGQSLTLIATANQGSEATYESGFVIDKFPISRPNLTFSTLTVSNMSPEDSSIYLCSVDLRGRQETQYFGPGTRLLVL.

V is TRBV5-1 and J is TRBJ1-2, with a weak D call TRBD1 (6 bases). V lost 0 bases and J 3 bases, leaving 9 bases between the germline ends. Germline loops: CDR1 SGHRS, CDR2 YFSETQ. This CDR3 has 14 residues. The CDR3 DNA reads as TGCGCCAGCAGCTTGGGGGCAGGGGACTATGGCTACACCTTC. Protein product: CASSLGAGDYGYTF.

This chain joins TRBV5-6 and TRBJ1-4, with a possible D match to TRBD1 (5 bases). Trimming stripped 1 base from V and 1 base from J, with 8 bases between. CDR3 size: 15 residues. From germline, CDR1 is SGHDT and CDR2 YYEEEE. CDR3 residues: CASSLTGGTNEKLFF. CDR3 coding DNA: TGTGCCAGCAGCTTGACGGGGGGAACTAATGAAAAACTGTTTTTT.

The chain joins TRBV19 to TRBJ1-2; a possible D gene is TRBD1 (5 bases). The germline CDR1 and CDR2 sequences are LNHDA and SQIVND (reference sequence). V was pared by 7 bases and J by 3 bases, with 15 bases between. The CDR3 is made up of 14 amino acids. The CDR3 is CASTLVPGDYGYTF. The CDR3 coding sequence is TGTGCCAGTACCCTCGTGCCGGGGGACTATGGCTACACCTTC. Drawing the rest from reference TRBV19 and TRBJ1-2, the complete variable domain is DGGITQSPKYLFRKEGQNVTLSCEQNLNHDAMYWYRQDPGQGLRLIYYSQIVNDFQKGDIAEGYSVSREKKESFPLTVTSAQKNPTAFYLCASTLVPGDYGYTFGSGTRLTVV.

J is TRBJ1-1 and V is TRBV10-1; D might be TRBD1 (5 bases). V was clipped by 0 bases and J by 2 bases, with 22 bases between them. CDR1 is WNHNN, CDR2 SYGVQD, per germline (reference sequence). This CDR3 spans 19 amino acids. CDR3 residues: CASSESQAESERGNTEAFF. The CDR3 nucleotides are TGCGCCAGCAGTGAGTCGCAGGCGGAGTCGGAAAGGGGAAACACTGAAGCTTTCTTT.

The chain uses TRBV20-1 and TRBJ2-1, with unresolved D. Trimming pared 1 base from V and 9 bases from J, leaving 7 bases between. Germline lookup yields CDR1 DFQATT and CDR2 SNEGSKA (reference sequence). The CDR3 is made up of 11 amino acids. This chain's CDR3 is CSARVKLEQFF. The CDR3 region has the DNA TGCAGTGCTAGAGTAAAACTTGAGCAGTTCTTC.

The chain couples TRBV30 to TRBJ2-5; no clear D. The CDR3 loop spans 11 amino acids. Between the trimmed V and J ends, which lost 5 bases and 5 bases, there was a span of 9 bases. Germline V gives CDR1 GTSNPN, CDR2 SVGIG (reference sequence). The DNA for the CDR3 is TGTGCCTGGTCAGGCTACGAGACCCAGTACTTC. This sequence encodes CAWSGYETQYF.

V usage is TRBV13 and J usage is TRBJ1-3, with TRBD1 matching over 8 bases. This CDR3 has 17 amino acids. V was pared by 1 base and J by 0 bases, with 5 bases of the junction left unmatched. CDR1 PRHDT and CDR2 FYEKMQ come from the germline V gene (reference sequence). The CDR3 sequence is CASSLAGTGLSGNTIYF. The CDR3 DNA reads TGTGCCAGCAGCTTAGCCGGGACAGGCCTCTCTGGAAACACCATATATTTT. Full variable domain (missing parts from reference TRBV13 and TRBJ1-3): AAGVIQSPRHLIKEKRETATLKCYPIPRHDTVYWYQQGPGQDPQFLISFYEKMQSDKGSIPDRFSAQQFSDYHSELNMSSLELGDSALYFCASSLAGTGLSGNTIYFGEGSWLTVV.

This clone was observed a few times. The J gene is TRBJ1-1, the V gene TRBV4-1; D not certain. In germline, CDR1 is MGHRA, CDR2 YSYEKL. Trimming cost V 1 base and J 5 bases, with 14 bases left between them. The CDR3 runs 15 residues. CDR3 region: CASSQVSARRTEAFF. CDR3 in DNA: TGCGCCAGCAGCCAAGTCTCTGCCAGGAGGACTGAAGCTTTCTTT.

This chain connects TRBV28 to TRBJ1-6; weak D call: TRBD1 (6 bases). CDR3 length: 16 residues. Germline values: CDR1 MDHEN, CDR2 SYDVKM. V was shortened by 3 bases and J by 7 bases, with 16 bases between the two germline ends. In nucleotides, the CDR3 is TGTGCCAGCAGTTTGGCGGGGGCCCCCTGGAATTCACCCCTCCACTTT. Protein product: CASSLAGAPWNSPLHF.

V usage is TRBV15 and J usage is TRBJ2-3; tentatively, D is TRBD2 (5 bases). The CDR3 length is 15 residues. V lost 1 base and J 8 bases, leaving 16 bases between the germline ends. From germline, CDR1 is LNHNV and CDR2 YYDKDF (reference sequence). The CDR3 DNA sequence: TGTGCCACCAGCAGAGCGATAAATGAGGGAGCTACGCAGTATTTT. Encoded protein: CATSRAINEGATQYF. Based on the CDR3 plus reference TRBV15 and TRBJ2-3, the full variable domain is DAMVIQNPRYQVTQFGKPVTLSCSQTLNHNVMYWYQQKSSQAPKLLFHYYDKDFNNEADTPDNFQSRRPNTSFCFLDIRSPGLGDTAMYLCATSRAINEGATQYFGPGTRLTVL.

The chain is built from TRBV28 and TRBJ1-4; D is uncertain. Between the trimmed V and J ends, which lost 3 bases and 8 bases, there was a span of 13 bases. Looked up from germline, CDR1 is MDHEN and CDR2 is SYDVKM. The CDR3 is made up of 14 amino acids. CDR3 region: CASSFAGWEEKLFF. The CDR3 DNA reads TGTGCCAGCAGTTTTGCGGGTTGGGAAGAAAAACTGTTTTTT.

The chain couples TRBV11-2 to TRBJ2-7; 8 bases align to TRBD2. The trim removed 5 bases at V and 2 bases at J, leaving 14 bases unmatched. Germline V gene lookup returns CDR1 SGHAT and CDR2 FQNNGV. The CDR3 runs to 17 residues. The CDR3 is CASSPIGRRGVAYEQYF. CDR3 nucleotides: TGTGCCAGCAGCCCCATCGGACGGCGGGGGGTTGCCTACGAGCAGTACTTC.